Following are 17 T cell receptor beta chains from one sample sequenced in a study of neurological immune-mediated disorders. TCRdb reprocessed the 5' RACE reads with MiXCR, giving one entry per CDR3 protein. The sample includes some 47,000 distinct CDR3 sequences, 20% to 25% of them seen just once. Specified time point: technical triplicate 3. Specimen: PBMCs. These receptor sequences come from a man aged 55 to 69 with HTLV-1-associated myelopathy (HAM/TSP).

This clonotype was counted at least ten times. The rearrangement uses TRBV4-1 and TRBJ2-7; 7 bases are shared with TRBD1. Trimming cost V 1 base and J 0 bases; bases outside gene matches: 9. The CDR3 has 17 residues. CDR1 is MGHRA and CDR2 is YSYEKL in the germline V gene. DNA for the CDR3: TGCGCCAGCAGCCAAGTCCTCGGGACAGAAGCCTCCTACGAGCAGTACTTC. The encoded protein is CASSQVLGTEASYEQYF.

The J gene is TRBJ2-2, the V gene TRBV6-1; D might be TRBD1 (6 bases). V was pared by 7 bases and J by 2 bases, with 11 bases between. From germline, CDR1 is MNHNS and CDR2 SASEGT. This CDR3 spans 14 amino acids. CDR3 nucleotide sequence: TGTGCCAGCACCCTAGGGGGTAACACCGGGGAGCTGTTTTTT. This translates into CASTLGGNTGELFF.

The table lists this clonotype with many counts. The DNA for the CDR3 is TGTGCCAGCAGCTTAAGATTGAGACAGGGGGCTGGGGAGCAGTACTTC. It is translated as CASSLRLRQGAGEQYF. The chain has TRBV5-6 and TRBJ2-7, with TRBD1 matching 10 bases. Per the germline V gene, CDR1 is SGHDT and CDR2 is YYEEEE. V dropped 2 bases and J dropped 7; count of bases not matched to a gene: 12. The CDR3 has 16 amino acids.

This clonotype was detected ten times or more. The rearrangement uses TRBV6-1 and TRBJ1-3; tentatively, D is TRBD1 (5 bases). The ends were cut back, 8 bases at V and 2 bases at J, with 13 bases in the middle. The CDR3 is 14 residues long. The germline V gene has CDR1 MNHNS and CDR2 SASEGT. CDR3 sequence reads: CASLSRGTGNTIYF. CDR3 nucleotide sequence: TGTGCCAGCCTCTCTCGGGGGACTGGAAACACCATATATTTT.

In its sample, this clonotype was seen many times. The chain is built from TRBV5-1 and TRBJ2-5; no reliable D call. The germline CDR1 and CDR2 sequences are SGHRS and YFSETQ. The CDR3 loop spans 16 amino acids. With 3 bases removed from V and 5 bases from J, the gap between germline ends came to 20 bases. As DNA, the CDR3 is TGCGCCAGCAGCTCGGGCCTTCCCCGTATGAGTGAGACCCAGTACTTC. As protein: CASSSGLPRMSETQYF.

On this clonotype: This clone may be a read error of a much larger clone one base away. The genes are TRBV20-1 and TRBJ1-5, with unresolved D. V shed 1 base and J shed 10 bases, with 14 bases lying between them. Germline V gene data show CDR1 as DFQATT and CDR2 as SNEGSKA (reference sequence). The CDR3 spans 13 residues. CDR3 coding DNA: TGCAGTGCTAGAGGCCCGGGTGTGGATCCCCAGCATTTT. Translating gives CSARGPGVDPQHF.

This clonotype was detected many times. The chain joins TRBV9 to TRBJ2-1; 7 bases align to TRBD2. V lost 4 bases to trimming and J lost 5 bases; unmatched junction nucleotides: 6. Germline V gene lookup returns CDR1 SGDLS and CDR2 YYNGEE. The CDR3 consists of 14 residues. The DNA of the CDR3 is TGTGCCAGCAGCCACGGGGGGAGGGACAATGAGCAGTTCTTC. Its translation: CASSHGGRDNEQFF.

This clonotype was seen ten or more times. The rearrangement joins TRBV9 to TRBJ2-5, with TRBD2 matching over 10 bases. The germline gives CDR1 SGDLS, CDR2 YYNGEE. V was pared by 1 base and J by 5 bases, with 5 bases of the junction left unmatched. The CDR3 is 15 amino acids. CDR3: CASSVNSGRLETQYF. Here the CDR3 DNA reads TGTGCCAGCAGCGTAAATAGCGGGAGGCTGGAGACCCAGTACTTC. Filled out from reference TRBV9 and TRBJ2-5, the complete variable domain reads DSGVTQTPKHLITATGQRVTLRCSPRSGDLSVYWYQQSLDQGLQFLIQYYNGEERAKGNILERFSAQQFPDLHSELNLSSLELGDSALYFCASSVNSGRLETQYFGPGTRLLVL.

This clonotype was detected ten times or more. The V call is TRBV18, the J call TRBJ2-2; D is possibly TRBD2 (6 bases). Per germline, CDR1 KGHSH and CDR2 LQKENI. With 3 bases removed from V and 0 bases from J, the gap between germline ends came to 17 bases. The CDR3 covers 18 residues. In nucleotides, the CDR3 is TGTGCCAGCTCACCCCCACCGGGGGTGGCTGCGAACACCGGGGAGCTGTTTTTT. Its protein product is CASSPPPGVAANTGELFF.

At least ten counts were recorded for this clonotype. The genes are TRBV6-5 and TRBJ2-2; maybe TRBD2 (7 bases). The CDR3 length is 16 residues. V shed 7 bases and J shed 5 bases, with 20 bases lying between them. Germline assignment: CDR1 MNHEY and CDR2 SVGAGI. The chain's CDR3 is CASKLLGGDRTGELFF. CDR3 DNA: TGTGCCAGCAAGTTGCTAGGGGGGGATCGAACCGGGGAGCTGTTTTTT.

This clonotype was seen repeatedly, ten times or more. The gene calls are TRBV24-1 and TRBJ1-2; a possible D gene is TRBD1 (5 bases). V was pared by 9 bases and J by 8 bases, with 18 bases between. CDR3 size: 13 residues. Germline-derived CDR1 and CDR2 are KGHDR and SFDVKD. The CDR3 loop is CATGGGRAGGYTF. The CDR3 DNA is TGTGCCACCGGCGGGGGAAGGGCTGGAGGCTACACCTTC.

CDR3 amino acids: CASSLSELRGTGELFF. Here the CDR3 DNA reads TGCGCCAGCAGCCTATCCGAGTTGAGAGGAACCGGGGAGCTGTTTTTT. The V gene is TRBV5-1, the J gene TRBJ2-2; no clear D. Trimming removed 4 bases from V and 5 bases from J, with 18 bases in between. CDR3 size: 16 residues. Germline values: CDR1 SGHRS, CDR2 YFSETQ.

This clonotype was seen at least ten times. The chain joins TRBV10-3 to TRBJ2-5; D not certain. The V gene lost 3 bases and the J gene lost 5 bases, with 7 bases spanning the gap. Germline CDR1 reads ENHRY; CDR2 reads SYGVKD. This CDR3 region has 12 residues. The CDR3 here is CAISDPRETQYF. The CDR3 DNA follows: TGTGCCATCAGTGACCCTCGCGAGACCCAGTACTTC.

This chain uses TRBV5-1 with TRBJ2-5, with D possibly matching TRBD2 (7 bases). Trimming removed 3 bases at V and 4 bases at J, with 19 bases between. The CDR3 runs to 16 residues. Looked up from germline, CDR1 is SGHRS and CDR2 is YFSETQ. CDR3 coding DNA: TGCGCCAGCAGCTCCGGCAGCGGACGGGGGGCAGAGACCCAGTACTTC. As protein: CASSSGSGRGAETQYF.

In this sample, this clonotype turned up many times. V usage is TRBV7-9 and J usage is TRBJ1-1, with D possibly matching TRBD1 (6 bases). Trimming removed 1 base at V and 5 bases at J, with 14 bases between. CDR1 SEHNR and CDR2 FQNEAQ come from the germline V gene (reference sequence). The CDR3 length is 15 residues. The CDR3 nucleotides read TGTGCCAGCAGCTTAGTACCGGGGGCTGTGACTGAAGCTTTCTTT. As protein: CASSLVPGAVTEAFF.

In this sample, this clonotype turned up many times. The V call is TRBV6-6, the J call TRBJ2-5, with 7 bases identical to TRBD1. V shed 2 bases, J shed 2 bases, and the junction held 5 bases outside the gene matches. CDR3 length: 15 amino acids. Germline CDR1 reads MNHNY; CDR2 reads SVGAGI (reference sequence). The CDR3 here is CASSYGTVLQETQYF. The CDR3 coding sequence is TGTGCCAGCAGTTACGGGACAGTATTACAAGAGACCCAGTACTTC.

The chain has TRBV20-1 and TRBJ2-5, with 11 positions matching TRBD2. The junction had 16 bases not matched to a gene; V was cut back by 2 bases and J by 5 bases. In germline, CDR1 is DFQATT, CDR2 SNEGSKA (reference sequence). The CDR3 consists of 18 residues. CDR3 in amino acids: CSARYAFRLAGGEETQYF. DNA of the CDR3: TGCAGTGCTAGATATGCTTTTAGGCTAGCGGGAGGAGAGGAGACCCAGTACTTC.